What follows describes a single T cell receptor beta chain. Its antigen is not identified. Relative to the germline gene, one junction end is altered; a read error may explain this. This entry belongs to a study of T cell responses to AZD1222 COVID-19 vaccine. Study as a whole: Whether given at about 4 or about 12 weeks, second doses were pooled.

Assay: immunoSEQ multiplex PCR; the TCRdb copy retains only in-frame clones and omits some. Among 90,000 to 150,000 clones listed, 80% to 90% were seen once. Germline V CDR1 and CDR2: LNHDA, SQIVND (reference sequence). The CDR3 runs to 16 residues. Study-level results: White British ancestry dominated among donors, who included more females, and clonal diversity was possibly underestimated. Without day 14 samples, only post-peak T cell repertoires were studied.

The receptor was isolated from an adult in good health. This sample comprised peripheral blood, obtained on day 0 of AZD1222 vaccination. V is TRBV19 and J is TRBJ1-1; a weak D match, TRBD1 (5 bases). The CDR3 bases are TGTGCCAGTAGTACGGGATGGACACCCTCGAACCCTGAAGCTTTCTTT. Translation gives CASSTGWTPSNPEAFF.